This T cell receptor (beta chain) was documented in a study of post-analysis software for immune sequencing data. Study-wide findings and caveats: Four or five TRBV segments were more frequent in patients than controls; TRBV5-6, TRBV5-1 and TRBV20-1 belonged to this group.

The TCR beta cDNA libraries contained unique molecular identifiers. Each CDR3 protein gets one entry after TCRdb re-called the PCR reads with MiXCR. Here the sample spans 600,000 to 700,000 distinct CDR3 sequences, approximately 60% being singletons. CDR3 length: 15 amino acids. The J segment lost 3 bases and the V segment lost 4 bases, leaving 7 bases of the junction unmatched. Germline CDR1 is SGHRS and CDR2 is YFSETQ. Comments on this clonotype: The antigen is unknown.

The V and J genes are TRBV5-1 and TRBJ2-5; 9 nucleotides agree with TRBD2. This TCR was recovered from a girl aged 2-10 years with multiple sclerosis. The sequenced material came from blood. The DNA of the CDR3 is TGCGCCAGCAGCGGAAAGACTAGCGGCAAAGAGACCCAGTACTTC. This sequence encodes CASSGKTSGKETQYF.